One T cell receptor beta chain is described in this entry. What it binds is not known. This entry is derived from a study of cytomegalovirus exposure and HLA in healthy donors. General study points: Follow-up analysis seemed to connect common viral pathogens with several of the most significant clusters identified. A later analysis showed TCR association rates differing by HLA locus, peaking at DRB1 and lowest at HLA-C. In a later analysis, V- and J-gene trimming of beta chains associated with a DCLRE1C missense variant, replicated independently.

Primers: 60 Vbeta forward and 13 Jbeta reverse. Repertoires were generated with immunoSEQ multiplex PCR, while TCRdb's copy carries only in-frame clones and drops some. This table has roughly 110,000 clones, around 73% appearing once. CDR1 is SGHNT, CDR2 YENEEA, per germline. The CDR3 runs 16 residues. The V gene end was trimmed by 5 bases and the J gene end by 1 base; junction bases not matched to a gene: 7. This chain uses TRBV11-3 with TRBJ2-2; TRBD1 agrees at 7 bases. The specimen sequenced was PBMCs. The TCR comes from a man aged 25-45 years in good health and CMV-seronegative. In nucleotides, the CDR3 is TGTGCCAGCAGCCGCGGAAGGACAGGGAACACCGGGGAGCTGTTTTTT. It is translated as CASSRGRTGNTGELFF.